This T cell receptor (beta chain) originates from a study of blood T cell repertoires in COVID-19. At the level of the study: The study drew acute and convalescent COVID-19 samples from the United States, Italy and Spain. PBMCs, B-cell-depleted T cells, or T cells were the source of the cDNA or gDNA that made up the material.

From germline, CDR1 is SGHVS and CDR2 FNYEAQ. CDR3 size: 13 residues. The V end lost 2 bases, the J end lost 5 bases, and 10 bases lay between the germline ends. Clones were read by immunoSEQ multiplex PCR, and TCRdb kept only the in-frame ones, dropping some. Among under 150,000 clones listed, approximately 90% were seen once. This sequence originates from a human donor with active COVID-19. The donor label of this sample is uncertain. The chain employs TRBV7-6 and TRBJ2-7, with D tentatively TRBD1 (6 bases). Sequenced input: peripheral blood. In nucleotides, the CDR3 is TGTGCCAGCAGCTTAACAGGGAACAACGAGCAGTACTTC. This sequence encodes CASSLTGNNEQYF.